These 27 T cell receptor beta chains were all obtained from the same sample, sequenced in a study of shared clonotypes between healthy human individuals. Clones were sequenced by immunoSEQ multiplex PCR, and TCRdb holds only the in-frame ones, with some missing. The table has about 2.4 million clones, 93% seen once. The source material was naive CD4+ T cells from PBMCs. Subset noted: CD45RA+ positively selected. Receptor source: a man younger than 30 in good health. Some clones in this sample may be carry-over from other donors' samples.

Comment on this clone: This sample includes further DNA sequences coding for the same CDR3. In nucleotides, the CDR3 is TGTGCCAGCAGCTTGGCGGGGGCTGGAAACACCATATATTTT. Translating it yields CASSLAGAGNTIYF. The J gene is TRBJ1-3, the V gene TRBV5-4, with D possibly TRBD1 on 5 matching bases. Trimming pared 0 bases from V and 2 bases from J, leaving 6 bases between. The CDR3 length is 14 residues. Looked up from germline, CDR1 is SGHNT and CDR2 is YYREEE (reference sequence).

The gene calls are TRBV2 and TRBJ2-1; 15 positions agree with TRBD2. J gave up 7 bases and V 6 bases, and 16 bases lay outside the gene matches. From germline, CDR1 is SNHLY and CDR2 FYNNEI. The CDR3 spans 19 residues. CDR3 loop: CASSLPGLAGGRVLNEQFF. DNA for the CDR3: TGTGCCAGCAGCCTGCCGGGACTAGCGGGAGGACGGGTGTTAAATGAGCAGTTCTTC. Filled out from reference TRBV2 and TRBJ2-1, the complete variable domain reads EPEVTQTPSHQVTQMGQEVILRCVPISNHLYFYWYRQILGQKVEFLVSFYNNEISEKSEIFDDQFSVERPDGSNFTLKIRSTKLEDSAMYFCASSLPGLAGGRVLNEQFFGPGTRLTVL.

The chain recombines TRBV7-6 with TRBJ1-2; D is unclear. This CDR3 has 15 amino acids. Trimming took off 3 bases at V and 3 bases at J, with 14 bases between the two ends. In germline, CDR1 is SGHVS, CDR2 FNYEAQ. CDR3 coding DNA: TGTGCCAGCAGCTTGGCGGTCTCAGGTGACTATGGCTACACCTTC. The encoded protein is CASSLAVSGDYGYTF.

The CDR3 nucleotides are TGTGCCAGCAGCTTAGGGCCGGGTTCCAATGAGCAGTTCTTC. Encoded protein: CASSLGPGSNEQFF. The chain joins TRBV11-3 to TRBJ2-1; D not certain. Trimming cost V 1 base and J 6 bases, with 10 bases left between them. The CDR3 is made up of 14 amino acids. Germline V gene sequence: CDR1 SGHNT, CDR2 YENEEA.

This clone has only one observation. This chain uses TRBV7-6 with TRBJ2-3; D is uncertain. V lost 0 bases and J 2 bases, leaving 9 bases between the germline ends. Germline V gene data show CDR1 as SGHVS and CDR2 as FNYEAQ. This CDR3 comprises 15 residues. As DNA, the CDR3 is TGTGCCAGCAGCTTAGCTGGCGGAAACACAGATACGCAGTATTTT. Amino acids: CASSLAGGNTDTQYF. The full variable domain, with the rest looked up from reference TRBV7-6 and TRBJ2-3, is GAGVSQSPRYKVTKRGQDVALRCDPISGHVSLYWYRQALGQGPEFLTYFNYEAQQDKSGLPNDRFSAERPEGSISTLTIQRTEQRDSAMYRCASSLAGGNTDTQYFGPGTRLTVL.

The rearrangement uses TRBV5-1 and TRBJ1-1; D may be TRBD1 (6 bases). This CDR3 is 13 amino acids long. V was trimmed by 4 bases and J by 6 bases, leaving 13 bases between them. The germline CDR1 and CDR2 sequences are SGHRS and YFSETQ. CDR3 residues: CASSQGGLAEAFF. The CDR3 DNA is TGCGCCAGCAGCCAAGGGGGTCTGGCTGAAGCTTTCTTT.

This chain uses TRBV7-2 with TRBJ2-5; D may correspond to TRBD1 or TRBD2 (5 bases each). This CDR3 has 16 amino acids. V dropped 5 bases and J dropped 3 bases, with 19 bases sitting between them. The germline gives CDR1 SGHTA, CDR2 FQGNSA. The CDR3 nucleotides are TGTGCCAGCAGCCCACTCCCGGGACGGACGAAAGAGACCCAGTACTTC. It yields the protein CASSPLPGRTKETQYF.

The chain couples TRBV9 to TRBJ2-1, with a tentative D call TRBD2 (5 bases). Germline lookup yields CDR1 SGDLS and CDR2 YYNGEE. The CDR3 runs 14 residues. Trimming shortened V by 2 bases and J by 9 bases, and 15 bases separated the two germline ends. The CDR3 sequence is CASSVEGSNGEQFF. The CDR3 DNA reads as TGTGCCAGCAGCGTTGAGGGTTCTAACGGTGAGCAGTTCTTC. Together with reference TRBV9 and TRBJ2-1, the CDR3 gives the full variable domain: DSGVTQTPKHLITATGQRVTLRCSPRSGDLSVYWYQQSLDQGLQFLIQYYNGEERAKGNILERFSAQQFPDLHSELNLSSLELGDSALYFCASSVEGSNGEQFFGPGTRLTVL.

Remarks on this clone: Other DNA sequences in this sample translate to the same CDR3. The rearrangement joins TRBV5-1 to TRBJ1-5; 8 positions match TRBD1. After removal of 0 bases from V and 7 bases from J, the junction contained 3 bases not matched to a gene. This CDR3 has 14 amino acids. Germline V CDR1 and CDR2: SGHRS, YFSETQ. The CDR3 protein is CASSLGQGYQPQHF. CDR3 DNA sequence: TGCGCCAGCAGCTTGGGACAGGGGTACCAGCCCCAGCATTTT. Drawing the rest from reference TRBV5-1 and TRBJ1-5, the complete variable domain is KAGVTQTPRYLIKTRGQQVTLSCSPISGHRSVSWYQQTPGQGLQFLFEYFSETQRNKGNFPGRFSGRQFSNSRSEMNVSTLELGDSALYLCASSLGQGYQPQHFGDGTRLSIL.

The rearrangement uses TRBV28 and TRBJ2-5, with 8 bases matching TRBD1. Germline CDR1 MDHEN, CDR2 SYDVKM. This CDR3 has 16 residues. J was trimmed by 5 bases and V by 2 bases; bases with no gene match: 10. CDR3 coding DNA: TGTGCCAGCAGTTTAACAGGACAGGGCGATTCGGAGACCCAGTACTTC. Protein product: CASSLTGQGDSETQYF.

The V and J genes are TRBV18 and TRBJ2-4, with D possibly being TRBD1 (6 bases). From germline, CDR1 is KGHSH and CDR2 LQKENI. With 3 bases removed from V and 2 bases from J, the gap between germline ends came to 8 bases. The length of the CDR3 is 14 residues. The CDR3 DNA reads TGTGCCAGCTCACCTCAGGGGTCCAAAAACATTCAGTACTTC. Protein product: CASSPQGSKNIQYF.

The chain employs TRBV10-3 and TRBJ1-5; weak D call: TRBD1 (6 bases). CDR3 size: 18 residues. The germline V and J ends were trimmed by 5 bases and 6 bases, with 26 bases remaining between them. Looked up from germline, CDR1 is ENHRY and CDR2 is SYGVKD. The DNA for the CDR3 is TGTGCCATCAGTATCATCTGGGCGGGGGGCGGAGAGGGTCAGCCCCAGCATTTT. It specifies CAISIIWAGGGEGQPQHF.

CDR3 sequence (DNA): TGTGCCAGCAGCTTCGAGGTGTCCTACGAGCAGTACTTC. Its translation is CASSFEVSYEQYF. This chain connects TRBV5-4 to TRBJ2-7; D ambiguous. The CDR3 is 13 residues long. Trimming took 2 bases from V and 1 from J, leaving 7 bases between them. The germline V gene has CDR1 SGHNT and CDR2 YYREEE (reference sequence).

The V call is TRBV28, the J call TRBJ2-7; 10 bases align to TRBD2. The germline V gene has CDR1 MDHEN and CDR2 SYDVKM. V gave up 6 bases and J gave up 6 bases; unmatched junction bases: 8. CDR3 length equals 14 residues. The CDR3 DNA sequence: TGTGCCAGCAGACCTAGCGGGAGAGGCCGCGAGCAGTACTTC. Its translation: CASRPSGRGREQYF.

In this sample, this clone turned up once. The gene calls are TRBV10-3 and TRBJ1-4; 7 bases are shared with TRBD1. Trimming took 2 bases from V and 8 from J; bases not matched to a gene: 5. The CDR3 is 14 residues long. Germline V gene lookup returns CDR1 ENHRY and CDR2 SYGVKD. The CDR3 DNA sequence: TGTGCCATCAGTGAGACAGGGGTGGGAGAAAAACTGTTTTTT. It specifies CAISETGVGEKLFF.

This chain links TRBV6-1 with TRBJ1-2; D perhaps matches TRBD1 (5 bases). CDR1 and CDR2 from the germline V gene are MNHNS and SASEGT. The CDR3 loop spans 15 amino acids. V gave up 2 bases and J gave up 2 bases, with 12 bases separating them. The CDR3 coding sequence is TGTGCCAGCAGTGAATTCGGGGGGTCGAACTATGGCTACACCTTC. Residues: CASSEFGGSNYGYTF.

The rearrangement joins TRBV15 to TRBJ2-5; D could derive from TRBD1 or TRBD2 (5 bases each). Trimming left V 2 bases short and J 2 bases short, with 12 bases between. The CDR3 runs to 15 residues. Looked up from germline, CDR1 is LNHNV and CDR2 is YYDKDF (reference sequence). In DNA, the CDR3 is TGTGCCACCAGCAGATTTTGGGGACCTCAAGAGACCCAGTACTTC. As protein: CATSRFWGPQETQYF. Looking up the rest from reference TRBV15 and TRBJ2-5 gives the full variable domain: DAMVIQNPRYQVTQFGKPVTLSCSQTLNHNVMYWYQQKSSQAPKLLFHYYDKDFNNEADTPDNFQSRRPNTSFCFLDIRSPGLGDTAMYLCATSRFWGPQETQYFGPGTRLLVL.

The CDR3 here is CASSAGPTVTYEQYF. For the CDR3, the DNA is TGTGCCAGCAGCGCGGGACCGACAGTAACCTACGAGCAGTACTTC. The chain carries TRBV9 and TRBJ2-7; D assignment may be TRBD1 or TRBD2 (5 bases each). Germline lookup yields CDR1 SGDLS and CDR2 YYNGEE. The CDR3 has 15 residues. With 3 bases removed from V and 2 bases from J, the gap between germline ends came to 15 bases. Based on the CDR3 plus reference TRBV9 and TRBJ2-7, the full variable domain is DSGVTQTPKHLITATGQRVTLRCSPRSGDLSVYWYQQSLDQGLQFLIQYYNGEERAKGNILERFSAQQFPDLHSELNLSSLELGDSALYFCASSAGPTVTYEQYFGPGTRLTVT.

As regards this clone: This same CDR3 is encoded by further DNA sequences in the sample. Here the CDR3 DNA reads TGTGCCAGTAGTATTGGAGGGAACTATGGCTACACCTTC. The encoded protein is CASSIGGNYGYTF. The chain combines TRBV19 with TRBJ1-2; D is unclear. Germline V lookup: CDR1 LNHDA, CDR2 SQIVND (reference sequence). There are 13 residues in the CDR3. Trimming pared 3 bases from V and 2 bases from J, leaving 7 bases between.

The chain couples TRBV29-1 to TRBJ2-1, with a possible D match to TRBD1 (8 bases). The V end was cut by 4 bases, the J end by 4 bases, with 17 bases between. Germline CDR1 is SQVTM and CDR2 is ANQGSEA. This CDR3 is 15 amino acids long. The DNA of the CDR3 is TGCAGCGTTGTTGGGGAGGGACAGGAGTACAATGAGCAGTTCTTC. Translating it yields CSVVGEGQEYNEQFF.

The rearrangement links TRBV11-1 to TRBJ1-1; 9 bases align to TRBD1. The germline V gene encodes CDR1 SGHAT and CDR2 FQDESV (reference sequence). V lost 0 bases and J lost 4; bases outside the gene matches: 3. The CDR3 consists of 15 residues. CDR3 bases: TGTGCCAGCAGCTTAGCGGGACAGGGCCCCACTGAAGCTTTCTTT. It encodes CASSLAGQGPTEAFF.

V usage is TRBV7-2 and J usage is TRBJ2-7; 9 bases are a match to TRBD1. V was clipped by 5 bases and J by 2 bases; unmatched bases: 4. Germline CDR1 reads SGHTA; CDR2 reads FQGNSA. The CDR3 consists of 14 residues. The CDR3 here is CASSAGTGPYEQYF. In DNA, the CDR3 is TGTGCCAGCAGCGCAGGGACAGGGCCCTACGAGCAGTACTTC.

The genes are TRBV28 and TRBJ2-7; the match to TRBD1 covers 10 bases. CDR1 is MDHEN and CDR2 is SYDVKM in the germline V gene. The CDR3 sequence is 17 residues long. V trimming: 6 bases; J trimming: 5 bases; junction bases outside the gene matches: 16. The CDR3 sequence is CASSSPGQGSLRDEQYF. The CDR3 nucleotides are TGTGCCAGCAGCTCACCGGGACAGGGGAGTTTAAGGGACGAGCAGTACTTC.

V is TRBV5-1 and J is TRBJ1-1; no definite D call. The CDR3 totals 13 residues. V dropped 2 bases and J dropped 4 bases, with 9 bases sitting between them. Germline assignment: CDR1 SGHRS and CDR2 YFSETQ. CDR3 protein: CASSLDAFTEAFF. CDR3 coding DNA: TGCGCCAGCAGCTTAGACGCATTCACTGAAGCTTTCTTT.

The chain has TRBV6-5 and TRBJ1-2; 8 nucleotides line up with TRBD1. CDR1 MNHEY and CDR2 SVGAGI come from the germline V gene. Trimming cost V 5 bases and J 5 bases; bases outside gene matches: 4. The CDR3 loop spans 13 amino acids. CDR3 residues: CASSKRQGYGYTF. In nucleotides, the CDR3 is TGTGCCAGCAGTAAACGACAGGGGTATGGCTACACCTTC.

This sequence joins TRBV10-3 and TRBJ2-7; no clear D. V lost 8 bases to trimming and J lost 1 base, with 9 bases between them. Germline CDR1 and CDR2: ENHRY and SYGVKD. The CDR3 spans 12 residues. CDR3 region: CAIGQISYEQYF. DNA of the CDR3: TGTGCCATCGGTCAGATATCCTACGAGCAGTACTTC.

For this clone: Other DNA sequences in this sample translate to the same CDR3. This chain links TRBV5-1 with TRBJ1-4; D gene unclear. V dropped 0 bases and J dropped 7 bases, with 4 bases sitting between them. The CDR3 contains 12 residues. The germline gives CDR1 SGHRS, CDR2 YFSETQ. The CDR3 loop is CASSLDAEKLFF. CDR3 DNA: TGCGCCAGCAGCTTGGACGCTGAAAAACTGTTTTTT. Using reference TRBV5-1 and TRBJ1-4 for the parts outside the CDR3, the full variable domain is KAGVTQTPRYLIKTRGQQVTLSCSPISGHRSVSWYQQTPGQGLQFLFEYFSETQRNKGNFPGRFSGRQFSNSRSEMNVSTLELGDSALYLCASSLDAEKLFFGSGTQLSVL.